This T cell receptor beta chain was identified in a study of cytomegalovirus exposure and HLA in healthy donors (dated by TCRdb to 2017 to 2019). Describing the broader study: According to a later analysis, one platform produced both the 110 or so validation repertoires and the 670 or so repertoires of the first cohort. The study aimed to test whether cataloging public T cell receptors could reveal signatures of past pathogen exposure. Along with the roughly 710-subject first cohort, a separate validation cohort of over a hundred different subjects was used. To predict cytomegalovirus infection status, the study combined high-throughput TCR immunosequencing, statistical association of individual TCRs with disease status, and machine learning. Results the study describes overall, beyond this receptor: Most TCR sequences were observed very rarely across donors, whereas some public TCRs were present in many individuals. In vitro tests confirmed that a few of the cytomegalovirus-associated TCR beta chains recognize cytomegalovirus antigens. It was suggested by the authors that the approach could potentially be generalized to other disease states and immunological phenotypes. The study listed 150 to 200 TCR beta chains as associated with cytomegalovirus. Cytomegalovirus status was reported to be diagnosed by the classifier with high specificity and sensitivity in both the original and validation cohorts. Of the cluster scores, approximately 95% were above 0 in a later analysis, which found that TCRs clustered in the first cohort also tended to co-occur in the 120 validation repertoires. All 120 or so repertoires were used to score co-occurrence in the validation cohort in a later analysis, because that analysis had no HLA typing for the cohort.

Separate from the roughly 700-subject first cohort, the validation cohort of more than 90 subjects was the group to which the donors belonged. Libraries were constructed by the immunoSEQ multiplex PCR assay. In the authors' own workflow: A statistical classification framework was developed to diagnose cytomegalovirus status using the catalog of TCR beta chain sequences. What TCRdb holds here is the immuneACCESS table cut down to in-frame rearrangements. Part of the clones is not present; checked against another copy, under half of the missing clones reflect an unresolved V gene, and the others are unexplained. V, J and clone size derive from that table, while D and trimming were established from the DNA sequence. This sample lists some 99,000 clones; about 88% were detected once. The ten biggest clones cover more than 2% of the sample. The CDR3, from cysteine to phenylalanine, totals 15 residues. Just the 45-base CDR3 DNA is kept, in frame starting at base 1. CDR1 and CDR2 were assigned from the germline V gene (reference sequence) as MNHEY and SMNVEV. From V the trimming removes 2 bases and from J it removes 2 bases, while the gene matches leave 2 bases of the junction unaccounted for.

Notes on this clone: Which antigen it targets is not known. Base qualities are not provided; no much larger clone lies one nucleotide away.

Sequences were obtained from PBMCs. This receptor chain uses TRBV27 and TRBJ2-3; 9 nucleotides in the junction match TRBD2. This receptor was obtained from a woman aged 18-29 years in good health and CMV-seronegative. In nucleotide form, the sequence is TGTGCCAGCAGTTTAACTAGCGGGTACACAGATACGCAGTATTTT. Its coded protein is CASSLTSGYTDTQYF.